The clone carrying this TCR beta chain was counted once. Its antigen is unknown. The data originate from a study of T cell responses to AZD1222 COVID-19 vaccine. The study's findings and limits: There were mostly white British donors and more females than males, and clonal diversity was possibly underestimated.

The length of the CDR3 is 15 residues. Germline V lookup: CDR1 SNHLY, CDR2 FYNNEI. The V segment lost 7 bases and the J segment 1 base; nucleotides outside the gene matches: 6. Profiling relied on immunoSEQ multiplex PCR, and the TCRdb table lists in-frame clones only, not all of them. Of about 85,000 clones listed, 75% to 95% are singletons. The rearrangement links TRBV2 to TRBJ1-5; 8 bases line up with TRBD1. Sequencing used peripheral blood, obtained 28 days after the second AZD1222 dose. The origin of this receptor is an adult who received the AZD1222 COVID-19 vaccine. Here the CDR3 reads CASNRDRLSNQPQHF. The CDR3 DNA follows: TGTGCCAGCAACCGGGACAGGCTCAGCAATCAGCCCCAGCATTTT.